This T cell receptor (beta chain) was documented in a study of blood T cells in healthy people across ages. There are a few counts of this clonotype. Per the germline V gene, CDR1 is SGHRS and CDR2 is YFSETQ. The V end was cut by 0 bases, the J end by 2 bases, with 19 bases between. The CDR3 loop spans 18 amino acids. For the second PCR, which ran for about 7 to 12 cycles, a sample-barcoded 5' primer and a J-beta primer mix were used. Each CDR3 protein gets one entry after TCRdb re-called the 5' RACE reads with MiXCR. The sample lists approximately 800,000 distinct CDR3 sequences; around a quarter were seen once. The sample also formed part of further work on T cells of mothers and their children.

Source material: blood. This receptor was obtained from a boy between 10 and 17 years old in good health. The chain recombines TRBV5-1 with TRBJ2-3, with D possibly matching TRBD2 (5 bases). The CDR3 is CASSLDFGLADFTDTQYF. The CDR3 DNA reads as TGCGCCAGCAGCTTGGACTTCGGGCTAGCAGACTTCACAGATACGCAGTATTTT.